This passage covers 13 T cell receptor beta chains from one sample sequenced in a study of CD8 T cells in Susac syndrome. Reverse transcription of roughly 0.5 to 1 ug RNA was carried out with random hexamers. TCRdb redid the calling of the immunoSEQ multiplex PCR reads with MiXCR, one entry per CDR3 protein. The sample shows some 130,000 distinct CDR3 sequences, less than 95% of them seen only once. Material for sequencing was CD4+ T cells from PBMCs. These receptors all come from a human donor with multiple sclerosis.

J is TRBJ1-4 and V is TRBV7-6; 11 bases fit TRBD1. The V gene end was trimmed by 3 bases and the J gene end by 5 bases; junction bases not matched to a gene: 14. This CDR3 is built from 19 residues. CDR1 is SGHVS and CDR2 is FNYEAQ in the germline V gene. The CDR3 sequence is CASSFQLTDRGRPNEKLFF. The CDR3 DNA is TGTGCCAGCAGCTTTCAACTTACGGACAGGGGGCGGCCGAATGAAAAACTGTTTTTT.

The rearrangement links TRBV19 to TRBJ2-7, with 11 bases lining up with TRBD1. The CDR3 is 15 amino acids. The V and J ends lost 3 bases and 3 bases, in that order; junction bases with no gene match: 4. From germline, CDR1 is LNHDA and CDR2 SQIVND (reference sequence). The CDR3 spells CASSILGTGGYEQYF. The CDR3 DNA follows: TGTGCCAGTAGTATCCTGGGGACAGGGGGCTACGAGCAGTACTTC. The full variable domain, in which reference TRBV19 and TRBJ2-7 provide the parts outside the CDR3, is DGGITQSPKYLFRKEGQNVTLSCEQNLNHDAMYWYRQDPGQGLRLIYYSQIVNDFQKGDIAEGYSVSREKKESFPLTVTSAQKNPTAFYLCASSILGTGGYEQYFGPGTRLTVT.

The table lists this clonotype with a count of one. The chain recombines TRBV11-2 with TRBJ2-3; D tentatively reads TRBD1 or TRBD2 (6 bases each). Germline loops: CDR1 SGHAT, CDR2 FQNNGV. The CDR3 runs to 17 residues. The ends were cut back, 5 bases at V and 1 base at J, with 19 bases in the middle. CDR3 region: CASSLRGGGLGTDTQYF. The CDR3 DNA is TGTGCCAGCAGCCTTAGAGGAGGGGGGCTAGGCACAGATACGCAGTATTTT.

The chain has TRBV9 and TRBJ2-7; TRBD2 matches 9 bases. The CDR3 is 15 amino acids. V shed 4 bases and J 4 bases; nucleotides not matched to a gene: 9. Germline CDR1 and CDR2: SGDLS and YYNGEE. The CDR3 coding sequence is TGTGCCAGCAGCCCCCGGGGAGCGGGGGGTTACGAGCAGTACTTC. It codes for CASSPRGAGGYEQYF.

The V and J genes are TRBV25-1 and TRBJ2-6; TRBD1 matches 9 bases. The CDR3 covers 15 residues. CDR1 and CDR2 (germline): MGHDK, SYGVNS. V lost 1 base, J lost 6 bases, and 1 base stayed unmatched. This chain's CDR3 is CASSEWTGAANVLTF. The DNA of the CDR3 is TGTGCCAGCAGTGAATGGACAGGGGCGGCCAACGTCCTGACTTTC.

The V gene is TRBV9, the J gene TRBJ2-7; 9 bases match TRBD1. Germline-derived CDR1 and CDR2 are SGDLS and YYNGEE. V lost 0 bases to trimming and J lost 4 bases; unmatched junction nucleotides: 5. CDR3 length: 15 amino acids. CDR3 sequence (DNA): TGTGCCAGCAGCGTAGGAGGGACAGGGATTTACGAGCAGTACTTC. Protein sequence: CASSVGGTGIYEQYF.

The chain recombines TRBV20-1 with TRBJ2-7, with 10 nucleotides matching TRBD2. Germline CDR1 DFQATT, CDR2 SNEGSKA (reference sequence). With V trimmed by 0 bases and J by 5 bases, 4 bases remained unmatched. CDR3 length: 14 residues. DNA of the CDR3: TGCAGTGCTAGAGAGGCTAGCGGGAGTAACGAGCAGTACTTC. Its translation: CSAREASGSNEQYF.

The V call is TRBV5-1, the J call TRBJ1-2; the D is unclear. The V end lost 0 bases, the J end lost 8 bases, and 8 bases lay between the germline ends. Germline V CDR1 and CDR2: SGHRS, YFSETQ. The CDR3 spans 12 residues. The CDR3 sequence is CASSLEQEGYTF. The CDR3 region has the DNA TGCGCCAGCAGCTTGGAGCAGGAAGGCTACACCTTC. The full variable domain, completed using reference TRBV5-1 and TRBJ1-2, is KAGVTQTPRYLIKTRGQQVTLSCSPISGHRSVSWYQQTPGQGLQFLFEYFSETQRNKGNFPGRFSGRQFSNSRSEMNVSTLELGDSALYLCASSLEQEGYTFGSGTRLTVV.

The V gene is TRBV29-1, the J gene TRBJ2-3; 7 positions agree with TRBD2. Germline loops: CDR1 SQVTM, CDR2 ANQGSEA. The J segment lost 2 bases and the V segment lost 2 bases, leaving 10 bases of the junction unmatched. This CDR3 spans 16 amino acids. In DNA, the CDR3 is TGCAGCGTTGAAATTAAGCGGGGAGCCCTCACAGATACGCAGTATTTT. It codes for CSVEIKRGALTDTQYF.

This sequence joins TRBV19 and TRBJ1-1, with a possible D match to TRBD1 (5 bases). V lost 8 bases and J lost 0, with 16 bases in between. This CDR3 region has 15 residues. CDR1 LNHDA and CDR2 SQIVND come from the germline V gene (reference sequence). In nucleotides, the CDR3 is TGTGCCAGTCAAGGCCGGGGCGGGGTGAACACTGAAGCTTTCTTT. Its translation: CASQGRGGVNTEAFF.

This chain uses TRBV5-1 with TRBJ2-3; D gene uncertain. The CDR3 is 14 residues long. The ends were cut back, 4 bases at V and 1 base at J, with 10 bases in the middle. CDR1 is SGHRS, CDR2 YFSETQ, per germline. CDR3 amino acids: CASSPDWGTDTQYF. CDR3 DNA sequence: TGCGCCAGCAGCCCCGATTGGGGCACAGATACGCAGTATTTT.

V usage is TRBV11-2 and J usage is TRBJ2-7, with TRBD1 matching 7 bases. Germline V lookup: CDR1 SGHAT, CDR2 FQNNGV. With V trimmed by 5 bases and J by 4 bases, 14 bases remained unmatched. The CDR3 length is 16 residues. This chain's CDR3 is CASSALRGQKIYEQYF. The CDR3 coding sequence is TGTGCCAGCAGCGCCCTTCGGGGACAGAAGATATACGAGCAGTACTTC.

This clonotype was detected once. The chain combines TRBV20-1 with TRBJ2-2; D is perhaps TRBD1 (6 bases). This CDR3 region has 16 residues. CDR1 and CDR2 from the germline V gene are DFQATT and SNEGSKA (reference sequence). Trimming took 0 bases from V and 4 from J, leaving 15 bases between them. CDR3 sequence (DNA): TGCAGTGCTAGAGATTGGCAGGGGCCGGGCACCGGGGAGCTGTTTTTT. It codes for CSARDWQGPGTGELFF.